Each of the 21 T cell receptor beta chains below was sequenced from the same sample in a study of blood T cell repertoires in COVID-19 (dated by TCRdb to 2018 to 2021). Library preparation was by the immunoSEQ multiplex PCR assay. Here the immuneACCESS table is served through TCRdb, limited to in-frame sequences with V and J called. Missing clones are a known gap in these copies; in checked studies unresolved V genes cover under half, and the rest lacks a known reason. The sample has roughly 200,000 clones on record, approximately 86% of them singletons. The top ten constitute about 2.5% of the sample. The material sequenced was peripheral blood. The receptors were gathered from a man aged 40-55 years with active or convalescent COVID-19.

The chain links TRBV7-3 to TRBJ1-1; D not resolved. V lost 4 bases and J 12 bases, leaving 9 bases between the germline ends. Germline CDR1 SGHTA, CDR2 FQGTGA. The CDR3 contains 10 residues. The CDR3 region has the DNA TGTGCCAGCAGCTCCGTCTGGCCTTTCTTT. It is translated as CASSSVWPFF.

V usage is TRBV5-6 and J usage is TRBJ1-5; D is ambiguous. Trimming left V 2 bases short and J 4 bases short, with 7 bases between. Looked up from germline, CDR1 is SGHDT and CDR2 is YYEEEE. This CDR3 has 13 amino acids. The CDR3 reads CASSFVGNQPQHF. In nucleotides, the CDR3 is TGTGCCAGCAGCTTCGTCGGGAATCAGCCCCAGCATTTT.

This chain links TRBV18 with TRBJ2-4; 7 bases are shared with TRBD2. Germline values: CDR1 KGHSH, CDR2 LQKENI. V dropped 4 bases and J dropped 8; count of bases not matched to a gene: 11. The CDR3 has 15 amino acids. The CDR3 loop reads CASSLGGNQGDIQYF. CDR3 DNA sequence: TGTGCCAGCTCACTCGGGGGGAATCAAGGGGACATTCAGTACTTC.

A single count supports this clone. This sequence joins TRBV11-3 and TRBJ2-3, with 8 positions matching TRBD2. Trimming removed 2 bases from V and 1 base from J; junction bases left unmatched: 5. Germline loops: CDR1 SGHNT, CDR2 YENEEA. This CDR3 has 16 amino acids. CDR3 DNA sequence: TGTGCCAGCAGCTTATACCCAGCGGGGGGCACAGATACGCAGTATTTT. Residues: CASSLYPAGGTDTQYF.

The rearrangement joins TRBV7-9 to TRBJ2-2; a possible D gene is TRBD1 (6 bases). CDR1 and CDR2 (germline): SEHNR, FQNEAQ (reference sequence). Trimming took off 0 bases at V and 8 bases at J, with 16 bases between the two ends. This CDR3 has 16 amino acids. The CDR3, as DNA: TGTGCCAGCAGCTTAGCGAGGACAGCCGCGGGTGGGGAGCTGTTTTTT. Translating it yields CASSLARTAAGGELFF.

The J gene is TRBJ2-7, the V gene TRBV2; the D gene is possibly TRBD1 (5 bases). Trimming took off 4 bases at V and 10 bases at J, with 11 bases between the two ends. Germline V lookup: CDR1 SNHLY, CDR2 FYNNEI. The CDR3 is 11 amino acids. CDR3 coding DNA: TGTGCCAGCAGTGTGAGCAGGGTCCAGTACTTC. As protein: CASSVSRVQYF.

The CDR3 protein is CASSPQTGGFTEAFF. DNA for the CDR3: TGTGCCAGCTCACCACAGACAGGGGGGTTCACTGAAGCTTTCTTT. This chain joins TRBV18 and TRBJ1-1; TRBD1 matches 9 bases. Germline V lookup: CDR1 KGHSH, CDR2 LQKENI. This CDR3 region has 15 residues. The J segment lost 4 bases and the V segment lost 1 base, leaving 4 bases of the junction unmatched.

This chain joins TRBV10-3 and TRBJ1-6; possible D gene TRBD1, 5 bases. V lost 11 bases and J 5 bases, leaving 13 bases between the germline ends. CDR1 and CDR2 (germline): ENHRY, SYGVKD. The CDR3 contains 13 residues. The CDR3 reads CAVQGSNNSPLHF. In DNA, the CDR3 is TGTGCCGTTCAGGGCAGCAATAATTCACCCCTCCACTTT.

The chain has TRBV6-1 and TRBJ1-6; possibly TRBD1 for D (6 bases). The CDR3 is made up of 15 amino acids. Trimming left V 2 bases short and J 8 bases short, with 13 bases between. Germline CDR1 is MNHNS and CDR2 is SASEGT. CDR3 sequence reads: CASSESRTAHSPLHF. The CDR3 bases are TGTGCCAGCAGTGAAAGCAGGACAGCTCATTCACCCCTCCACTTT.

This sequence joins TRBV27 and TRBJ1-1; D is unresolved. The CDR3 has 13 residues. V was shortened by 8 bases and J by 0 bases, with 10 bases between the two germline ends. Germline V gene data show CDR1 as MNHEY and CDR2 as SMNVEV (reference sequence). CDR3 sequence reads: CASSTRVNTEAFF. The DNA of the CDR3 is TGTGCCAGCTCAACGAGGGTGAACACTGAAGCTTTCTTT.

The sample holds one count of this clone. This rearrangement joins TRBV7-2 to TRBJ1-1; D possibly corresponds to TRBD1 (5 bases). Germline CDR1 reads SGHTA; CDR2 reads FQGNSA. The CDR3 runs 14 residues. V lost 5 bases to trimming and J lost 2 bases, with 12 bases between them. DNA of the CDR3: TGTGCCAGCAGCGCCGGACACTACAACACTGAAGCTTTCTTT. This sequence encodes CASSAGHYNTEAFF.

The chain joins TRBV19 to TRBJ2-7, with 7 bases that match TRBD2. The CDR3 has 13 residues. Germline CDR1 and CDR2: LNHDA and SQIVND (reference sequence). V trimming: 7 bases; J trimming: 3 bases; junction bases outside the gene matches: 6. The CDR3 DNA follows: TGTGCCAGTACCCCGGGAGGAGGCTACGAGCAGTACTTC. It yields the protein CASTPGGGYEQYF.

J is TRBJ1-6 and V is TRBV5-4; 11 bases are shared with TRBD1. This CDR3 comprises 16 residues. Germline-derived CDR1 and CDR2 are SGHNT and YYREEE (reference sequence). V gave up 4 bases and J gave up 9 bases; unmatched junction bases: 9. CDR3 DNA sequence: TGTGCCAGCAGCACCGGACAGGGGGCGCAAAGTTCACCCCTCCACTTT. Its protein product is CASSTGQGAQSSPLHF.

V is TRBV20-1 and J is TRBJ1-2; 7 nucleotides align to TRBD1. Germline V gene lookup returns CDR1 DFQATT and CDR2 SNEGSKA (reference sequence). The CDR3 has 11 residues. The CDR3 region has the DNA TGCAGCGCAACAGGGGACTATGGCTACACCTTC. Translation: CSATGDYGYTF.

The V gene is TRBV4-2, the J gene TRBJ2-5; TRBD1 aligns across 9 bases. CDR1 and CDR2 (germline): LGHNA, YNFKEQ. The junction had 8 bases not matched to a gene; V was cut back by 1 base and J by 5 bases. This CDR3 is built from 16 residues. In DNA, the CDR3 is TGTGCCAGCAGCCAAGCTGGGACAGGGAATTTGGAGACCCAGTACTTC. The encoded protein is CASSQAGTGNLETQYF.

This rearrangement joins TRBV5-8 to TRBJ1-2; the D gene is possibly TRBD1 (5 bases). This CDR3 has 13 amino acids. V lost 9 bases and J lost 4, with 16 bases in between. In germline, CDR1 is SGHTS, CDR2 YDEGEE. This chain's CDR3 is CATTRRASYGYTF. DNA of the CDR3: TGTGCCACCACCCGCAGGGCGTCCTATGGCTACACCTTC.

Written as DNA, the CDR3 is TGTGCCACCAGCAGACCCTTCAGGGGACAGGGATCGTCGGGGACTGAAGCTTTCTTT. This sequence encodes CATSRPFRGQGSSGTEAFF. This chain uses TRBV15 with TRBJ1-1, with 9 bases lining up with TRBD1. Unmatched junction bases numbered 18, after V lost 2 bases and J lost 5 bases. The length of the CDR3 is 19 residues. Per the germline V gene, CDR1 is LNHNV and CDR2 is YYDKDF (reference sequence). Filled out from reference TRBV15 and TRBJ1-1, the complete variable domain reads DAMVIQNPRYQVTQFGKPVTLSCSQTLNHNVMYWYQQKSSQAPKLLFHYYDKDFNNEADTPDNFQSRRPNTSFCFLDIRSPGLGDTAMYLCATSRPFRGQGSSGTEAFFGQGTRLTVV.

This sequence joins TRBV6-6 and TRBJ1-2; D is undetermined. CDR3 length: 13 residues. The V gene's germline CDR1 is MNHNY and CDR2 SVGAGI (reference sequence). With 1 base removed from V and 8 bases from J, the gap between germline ends came to 11 bases. Written as DNA, the CDR3 is TGTGCCAGCAGTTACTTCCCACGGTCCGGCTACACCTTC. Its translation: CASSYFPRSGYTF.

CDR3 nucleotide sequence: TGTGCCAGCAGCTTATACCCAGGGCTTGCCTACGAGCAGTACTTC. It codes for CASSLYPGLAYEQYF. The chain joins TRBV7-3 to TRBJ2-7, with D maybe TRBD1 (5 bases). The CDR3 length is 15 residues. Germline CDR1 reads SGHTA; CDR2 reads FQGTGA. V was pared by 2 bases and J by 2 bases, with 13 bases between.

The chain joins TRBV9 to TRBJ1-2; 7 positions agree with TRBD1. The germline gives CDR1 SGDLS, CDR2 YYNGEE. V lost 4 bases, J lost 3 bases, and 6 bases stayed unmatched. The CDR3 has 14 residues. CDR3 protein: CASSPDRVYYGYTF. The CDR3 DNA follows: TGTGCCAGCAGCCCCGACAGGGTCTACTATGGCTACACCTTC. Full variable domain (rest looked up from reference TRBV9 and TRBJ1-2): DSGVTQTPKHLITATGQRVTLRCSPRSGDLSVYWYQQSLDQGLQFLIQYYNGEERAKGNILERFSAQQFPDLHSELNLSSLELGDSALYFCASSPDRVYYGYTFGSGTRLTVV.

The V gene is TRBV28, the J gene TRBJ1-1, with TRBD1 matching over 7 bases. With V trimmed by 6 bases and J by 3 bases, 4 bases remained unmatched. The V gene's germline CDR1 is MDHEN and CDR2 SYDVKM. The CDR3 sequence is 13 residues long. The CDR3 bases are TGTGCCAGCAGGCATACAGGGGACACTGAAGCTTTCTTT. Its protein product is CASRHTGDTEAFF.